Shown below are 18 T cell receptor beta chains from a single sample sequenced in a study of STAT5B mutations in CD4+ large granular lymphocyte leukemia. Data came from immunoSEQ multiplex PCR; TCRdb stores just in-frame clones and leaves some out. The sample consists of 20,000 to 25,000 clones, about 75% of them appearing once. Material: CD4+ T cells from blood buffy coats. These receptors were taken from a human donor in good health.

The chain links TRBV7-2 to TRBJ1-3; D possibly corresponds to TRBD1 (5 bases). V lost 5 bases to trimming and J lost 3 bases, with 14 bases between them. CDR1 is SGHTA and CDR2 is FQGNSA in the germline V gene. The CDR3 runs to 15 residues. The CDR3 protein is CASSRAAGFGNTIYF. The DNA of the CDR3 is TGTGCCAGCAGCCGGGCTGCAGGGTTTGGAAACACCATATATTTT.

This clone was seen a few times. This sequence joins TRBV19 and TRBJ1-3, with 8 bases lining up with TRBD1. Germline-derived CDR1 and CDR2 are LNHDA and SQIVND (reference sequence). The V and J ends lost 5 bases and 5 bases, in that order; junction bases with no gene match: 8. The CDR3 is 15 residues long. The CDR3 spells CASSVKGQGRNTIYF. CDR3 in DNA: TGTGCCAGTAGTGTCAAAGGACAGGGACGAAACACCATATATTTT.

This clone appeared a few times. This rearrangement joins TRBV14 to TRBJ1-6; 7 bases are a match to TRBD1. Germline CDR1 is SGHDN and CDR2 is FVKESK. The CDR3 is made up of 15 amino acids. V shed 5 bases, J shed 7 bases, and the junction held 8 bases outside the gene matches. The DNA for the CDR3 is TGTGCCAGCAGCGTACAGGGGACGCGGAATTCACCCCTCCACTTT. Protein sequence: CASSVQGTRNSPLHF. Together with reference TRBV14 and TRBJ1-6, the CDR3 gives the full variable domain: EAGVTQFPSHSVIEKGQTVTLRCDPISGHDNLYWYRRVMGKEIKFLLHFVKESKQDESGMPNNRFLAERTGGTYSTLKVQPAELEDSGVYFCASSVQGTRNSPLHFGNGTRLTVT.

CDR3 amino acids: CASSQTSGRGTDTQYF. For the CDR3, the DNA is TGCGCCAGCAGCCAAACTAGCGGGAGGGGCACAGATACGCAGTATTTT. The chain employs TRBV4-1 and TRBJ2-3, with 13 bases that match TRBD2. Germline CDR1 and CDR2: MGHRA and YSYEKL. With 2 bases clipped from V and 1 base from J, the junction kept 0 bases outside the gene matches. The CDR3 runs to 16 residues.

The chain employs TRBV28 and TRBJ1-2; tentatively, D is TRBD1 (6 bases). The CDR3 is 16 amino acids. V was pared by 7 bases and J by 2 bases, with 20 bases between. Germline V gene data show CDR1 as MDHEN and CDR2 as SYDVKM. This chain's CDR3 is CASTLGGHRANYGYTF. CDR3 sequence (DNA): TGTGCCAGCACCCTCGGGGGACACCGAGCAAACTATGGCTACACCTTC.

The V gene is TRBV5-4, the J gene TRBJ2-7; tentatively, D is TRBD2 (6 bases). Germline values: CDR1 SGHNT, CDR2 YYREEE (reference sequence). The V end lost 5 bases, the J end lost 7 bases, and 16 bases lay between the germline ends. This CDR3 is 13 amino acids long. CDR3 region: CASRGGMEGEQYF. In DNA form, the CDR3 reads TGTGCCAGCAGGGGGGGAATGGAGGGGGAGCAGTACTTC.

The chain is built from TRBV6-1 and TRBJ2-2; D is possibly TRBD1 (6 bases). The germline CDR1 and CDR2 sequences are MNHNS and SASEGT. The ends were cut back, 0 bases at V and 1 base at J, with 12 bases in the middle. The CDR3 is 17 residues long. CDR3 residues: CASSEALTGVNTGELFF. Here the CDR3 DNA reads TGTGCCAGCAGTGAAGCGCTGACAGGCGTGAACACCGGGGAGCTGTTTTTT.

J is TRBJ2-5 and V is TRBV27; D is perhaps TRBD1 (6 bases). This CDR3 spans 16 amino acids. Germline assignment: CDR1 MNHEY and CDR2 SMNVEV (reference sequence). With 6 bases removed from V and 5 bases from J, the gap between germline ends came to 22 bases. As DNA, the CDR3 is TGTGCCAGCAGCAAAGGACAGCGACTATCGGGGGAGACCCAGTACTTC. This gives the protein CASSKGQRLSGETQYF.

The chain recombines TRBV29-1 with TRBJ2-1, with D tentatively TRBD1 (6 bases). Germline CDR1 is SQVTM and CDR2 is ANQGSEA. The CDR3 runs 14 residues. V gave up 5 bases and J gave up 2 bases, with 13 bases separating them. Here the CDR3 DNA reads TGCAGCGTTAAAAAACAGGGCACCTACAATGAGCAGTTCTTC. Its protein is CSVKKQGTYNEQFF.

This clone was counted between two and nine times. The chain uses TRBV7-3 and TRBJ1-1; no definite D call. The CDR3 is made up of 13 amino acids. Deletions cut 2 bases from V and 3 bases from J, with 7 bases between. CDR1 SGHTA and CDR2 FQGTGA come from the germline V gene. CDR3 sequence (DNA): TGTGCCAGCAGCTTACGGACGGACACTGAAGCTTTCTTT. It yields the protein CASSLRTDTEAFF.

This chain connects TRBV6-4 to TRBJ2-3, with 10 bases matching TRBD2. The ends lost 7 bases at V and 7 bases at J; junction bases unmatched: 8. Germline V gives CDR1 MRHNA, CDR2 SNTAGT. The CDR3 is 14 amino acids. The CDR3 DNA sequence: TGTGCCAGCACTCCGACTAGCGGGTCTAATACGCAGTATTTT. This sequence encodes CASTPTSGSNTQYF.

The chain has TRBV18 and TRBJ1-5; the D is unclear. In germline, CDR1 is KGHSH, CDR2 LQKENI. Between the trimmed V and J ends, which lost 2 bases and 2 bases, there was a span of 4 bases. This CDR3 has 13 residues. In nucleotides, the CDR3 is TGTGCCAGCTCACCAACAGGCAATCAGCCCCAGCATTTT. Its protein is CASSPTGNQPQHF. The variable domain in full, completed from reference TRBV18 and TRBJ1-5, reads NAGVMQNPRHLVRRRGQEARLRCSPMKGHSHVYWYRQLPEEGLKFMVYLQKENIIDESGMPKERFSAEFPKEGPSILRIQQVVRGDSAAYFCASSPTGNQPQHFGDGTRLSIL.

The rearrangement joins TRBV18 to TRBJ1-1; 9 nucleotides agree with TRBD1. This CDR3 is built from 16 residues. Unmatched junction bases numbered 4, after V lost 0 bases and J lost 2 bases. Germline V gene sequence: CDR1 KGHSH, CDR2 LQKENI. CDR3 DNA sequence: TGTGCCAGCTCACCACCGGGACAGGGAAGTAACACTGAAGCTTTCTTT. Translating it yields CASSPPGQGSNTEAFF.

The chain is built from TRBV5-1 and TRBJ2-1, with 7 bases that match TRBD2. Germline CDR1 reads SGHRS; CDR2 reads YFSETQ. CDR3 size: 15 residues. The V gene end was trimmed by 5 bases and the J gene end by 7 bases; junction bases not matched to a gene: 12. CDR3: CASSLMQGGANEQFF. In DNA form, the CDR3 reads TGCGCCAGCAGTCTGATGCAGGGAGGGGCAAATGAGCAGTTCTTC.

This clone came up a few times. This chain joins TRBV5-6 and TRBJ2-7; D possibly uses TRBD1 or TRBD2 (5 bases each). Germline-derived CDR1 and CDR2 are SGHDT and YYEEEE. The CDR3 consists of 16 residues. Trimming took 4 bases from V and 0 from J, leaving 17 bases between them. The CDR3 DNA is TGTGCCAGCAGCAGGGACCATAGACGGGCCTCCTACGAGCAGTACTTC. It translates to CASSRDHRRASYEQYF.

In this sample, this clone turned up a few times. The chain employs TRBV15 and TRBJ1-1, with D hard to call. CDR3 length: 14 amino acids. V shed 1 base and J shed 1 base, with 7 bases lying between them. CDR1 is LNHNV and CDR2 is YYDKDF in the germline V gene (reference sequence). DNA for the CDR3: TGTGCCACCAGCAGAGTGGAGGAGAACACTGAAGCTTTCTTT. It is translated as CATSRVEENTEAFF.

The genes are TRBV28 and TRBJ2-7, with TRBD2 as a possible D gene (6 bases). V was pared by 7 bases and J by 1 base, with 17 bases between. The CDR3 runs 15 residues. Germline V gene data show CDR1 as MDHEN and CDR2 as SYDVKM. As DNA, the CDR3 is TGTGCCAGCACCACCGCGACGGAGGGATCCTACGAGCAGTACTTC. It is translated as CASTTATEGSYEQYF.

CDR3: CASSQRASGNLREQYF. In DNA, the CDR3 is TGTGCCAGCAGCCAAAGGGCTAGCGGGAATCTTCGCGAGCAGTACTTC. The chain combines TRBV7-2 with TRBJ2-7, with TRBD2 matching 9 bases. The J segment lost 6 bases and the V segment lost 5 bases, leaving 14 bases of the junction unmatched. Germline CDR1 reads SGHTA; CDR2 reads FQGNSA. CDR3 size: 16 residues.